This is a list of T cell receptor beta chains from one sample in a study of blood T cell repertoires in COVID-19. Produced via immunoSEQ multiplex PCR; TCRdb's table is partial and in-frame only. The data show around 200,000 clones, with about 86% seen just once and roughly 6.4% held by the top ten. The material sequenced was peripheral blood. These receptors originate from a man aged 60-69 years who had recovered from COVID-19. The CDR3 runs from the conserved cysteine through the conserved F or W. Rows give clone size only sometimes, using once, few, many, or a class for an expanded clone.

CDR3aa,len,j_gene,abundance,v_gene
CASSSSGSLSYEQYF,15,TRBJ2-7,-,TRBV28
CAISGGTGTSGTSTDTQYF,19,TRBJ2-3,-,TRBV10-3
CASSRRGNEKLFF,13,TRBJ1-4,-,TRBV6-6
CASSLDRGGNSPLHF,15,TRBJ1-6,-,TRBV5-6
CASSLRTARGSAQYF,15,TRBJ2-5,-,TRBV5-1
CASSSLAGGPYEQYF,15,TRBJ2-7,-,TRBV7-2
CASNPSRPPNYGYTF,15,TRBJ1-2,-,TRBV19
CASLSDRSRYNEQFF,15,TRBJ2-1,-,TRBV25-1
CASSFRRGPQHF,12,TRBJ1-5,-,TRBV5-8
CASSPTVGNTIYF,13,TRBJ1-3,-,TRBV11-1
CASSANLMTHGYTF,14,TRBJ1-2,-,TRBV7-3
CASSQGRASNQPQHF,15,TRBJ1-5,-,TRBV3-1/TRBV3-2
CASSLVNGATNEKLFF,16,TRBJ1-4,-,TRBV7-6
CASSVGASGANVLTF,15,TRBJ2-6,-,TRBV9
CASSPPGGRSPLHF,14,TRBJ1-6,-,TRBV18
CARSGEGLADTQYF,14,TRBJ2-3,-,TRBV2
CASSPRGSYNSPLHF,15,TRBJ1-6,few,TRBV9
CASSRLYGLGEVNTQYF,17,TRBJ2-3,-,TRBV19
CASSLGTAPGRPQHF,15,TRBJ1-5,-,TRBV7-9
CASSSRGNSPLHF,13,TRBJ1-6,-,TRBV6-2/TRBV6-3
CASSLIGGGDTQYF,14,TRBJ2-3,-,TRBV7-2
CASSLGSVASDTQYF,15,TRBJ2-3,-,TRBV7-9
CASSLAGLSDFYEQYF,16,TRBJ2-7,-,TRBV5-1
CASSRGGEQYF,11,TRBJ2-7,-,TRBV6-5
CASSPRGGSQPQHF,14,TRBJ1-5,-,TRBV7-3
CASSIANGQVPNQPQHF,17,TRBJ1-5,-,TRBV19
CAISYANTGELFF,13,TRBJ2-2,-,TRBV10-3
CASGTQDYTQYF,12,TRBJ2-3,-,TRBV11-3
CASSEFSRYGYTF,13,TRBJ1-2,-,TRBV6-1
CASSPLAVSTDTQYF,15,TRBJ2-3,-,TRBV7-8
CASRVGVASDTEAFF,15,TRBJ1-1,-,TRBV6-5
CASSLFVAFYGEQFF,15,TRBJ2-1,-,TRBV7-8
CASSAQAGQPSYGYTF,16,TRBJ1-2,-,TRBV9
CASSLVGVSYNEQFF,15,TRBJ2-1,-,TRBV5-1
CASTYSPGQWLDF,13,TRBJ2-7,-,TRBV12-3/TRBV12-4
CASSSHGTGGGGYTF,15,TRBJ1-2,-,TRBV28
CASSAITGVDQPQHF,15,TRBJ1-5,-,TRBV28
CASSSDRVPYNEQFF,15,TRBJ2-1,few,TRBV19
CAWTQGNYNSPLHF,14,TRBJ1-6,-,TRBV30
CASSPGQTSGGYTF,14,TRBJ1-2,-,TRBV18
CASSLEGQALHF,12,TRBJ2-7,-,TRBV5-1
CASTLRGANTEAFF,14,TRBJ1-1,-,TRBV3-1/TRBV3-2
CASSQGYPSTGVDTEAFF,18,TRBJ1-1,-,TRBV3-1/TRBV3-2
CASSTSDSYGYTF,13,TRBJ1-2,-,TRBV19
CASSHGGGADEKLFF,15,TRBJ1-4,-,TRBV4-2
CASSITGQFNSPLHF,15,TRBJ1-6,few,TRBV5-1
CASSTWGQGAAGPQHF,16,TRBJ1-5,-,TRBV27
CASGSRSLYEQYF,13,TRBJ2-7,-,TRBV12-5
CARGGLSTEAFF,12,TRBJ1-1,-,TRBV2
CASSYRAGGGNYGYTF,16,TRBJ1-2,-,TRBV6-5
CASSLPGGYGYTF,13,TRBJ1-2,once,TRBV5-4
CASSSRTGPNTGELFF,16,TRBJ2-2,-,TRBV5-1
CASSVGLAGVEETQYF,16,TRBJ2-5,-,TRBV9